Presented here are 29 T cell receptor beta chains from one specimen sequenced in a study of OX40 agonist ivuxolimab in advanced cancers. The method was immunoSEQ multiplex PCR; TCRdb's version includes in-frame clones alone and lacks a portion of them. The sample holds over 6,500 clones, around two thirds seen once. The specimen was CD4+ or CD8+ T cells sorted from blood, collected in a trial of the OX40 agonist ivuxolimab. Receptors were obtained from an adult with an advanced solid tumor such as melanoma, head and neck, liver or kidney cancer.

The V and J genes are TRBV27 and TRBJ2-1; perhaps D is TRBD1 or TRBD2 (5 bases each). The CDR3 runs 15 residues. The V and J ends lost 0 bases and 5 bases respectively, with 11 bases between them. CDR1 is MNHEY, CDR2 SMNVEV, per germline (reference sequence). This CDR3 reads CASSLSRGTDNEQFF. The CDR3 DNA reads TGTGCCAGCAGTTTATCTCGAGGGACGGACAATGAGCAGTTCTTC.

The CDR3 spells CASSFDGTGNYEQYF. DNA for the CDR3: TGTGCCAGCAGCTTTGATGGGACTGGCAACTACGAGCAGTACTTC. The chain employs TRBV7-6 and TRBJ2-7, with D maybe TRBD2 (6 bases). V was shortened by 3 bases and J by 3 bases, with 15 bases between the two germline ends. The CDR3 sequence is 15 residues long. Germline V gives CDR1 SGHVS, CDR2 FNYEAQ.

This clone was seen a single time. The gene calls are TRBV4-3 and TRBJ2-7; tentative D call: TRBD2 (6 bases). V lost 0 bases to trimming and J lost 0 bases, with 9 bases between them. Germline CDR1 LGHNA, CDR2 YSLEER. The CDR3 loop spans 15 amino acids. This chain's CDR3 is CASSQDGGSSYEQYF. DNA of the CDR3: TGCGCCAGCAGCCAAGACGGGGGAAGCTCCTACGAGCAGTACTTC.

This clone is judged large. The junction shows a germline mismatch at one end, possibly a read error. CDR3 residues: CASSESDLVF. The DNA for the CDR3 is TGTGCCAGCAGCGAGTCGGATTTAGTCTTC. This chain joins TRBV7-9 and TRBJ2-1; unclear D gene. The CDR3 has 10 residues. Germline values: CDR1 SEHNR, CDR2 FQNEAQ (reference sequence). Using reference TRBV7-9 and TRBJ2-1 for the parts outside the CDR3, the full variable domain is DTGVSQNPRHKITKRGQNVTFRCDPISEHNRLYWYRQTLGQGPEFLTYFQNEAQLEKSRLLSDRFSAERPKGSFSTLEIQRTEQGDSAMYLCASSESDLVFGPGTRLTVL.

The V call is TRBV7-2, the J call TRBJ2-3; 11 positions agree with TRBD2. The V and J ends lost 0 bases and 1 base, in that order; junction bases with no gene match: 3. The CDR3 is made up of 17 amino acids. CDR1 and CDR2 (germline): SGHTA, FQGNSA. CDR3: CASSLALTSGGTDTQYF. The CDR3, as DNA: TGTGCCAGCAGCTTAGCCTTGACTAGCGGGGGCACAGATACGCAGTATTTT.

This clone was found many times. J is TRBJ2-7 and V is TRBV11-1; perhaps TRBD1 as D (6 bases). V shed 0 bases and J shed 3 bases, with 18 bases lying between them. The germline V gene encodes CDR1 SGHAT and CDR2 FQDESV (reference sequence). This CDR3 contains 17 residues. The chain's CDR3 is CASSLAPTGKIGYEQYF. Written as DNA, the CDR3 is TGTGCCAGCAGCTTAGCTCCGACAGGAAAAATAGGCTACGAGCAGTACTTC.

The V gene is TRBV7-9, the J gene TRBJ2-1; 11 nucleotides line up with TRBD2. CDR3 size: 16 residues. V gave up 4 bases and J gave up 2 bases; unmatched junction bases: 4. The V gene's germline CDR1 is SEHNR and CDR2 FQNEAQ (reference sequence). Here the CDR3 reads CASSSGLAETYNEQFF. The CDR3 region has the DNA TGTGCCAGCAGCTCGGGACTAGCGGAAACCTACAATGAGCAGTTCTTC.

The chain recombines TRBV27 with TRBJ2-7; D is ambiguous. V gave up 4 bases and J gave up 7 bases, with 14 bases separating them. The CDR3 sequence is 13 residues long. Germline V gene lookup returns CDR1 MNHEY and CDR2 SMNVEV (reference sequence). CDR3 sequence (DNA): TGTGCCAGCAGTTACGGGTCAGGCGGAGAGCAGTACTTC. Its protein product is CASSYGSGGEQYF.

The rearrangement links TRBV4-1 to TRBJ2-7; D unresolved. Germline V CDR1 and CDR2: MGHRA, YSYEKL. V lost 7 bases and J lost 5, with 15 bases in between. The CDR3 covers 13 residues. The CDR3 DNA sequence: TGCGCCAGCACAATGGAAAATCGGGACGAGCAGTACTTC. This encodes CASTMENRDEQYF.

This chain links TRBV2 with TRBJ2-3, with a possible D match to TRBD2 (5 bases). The germline V gene has CDR1 SNHLY and CDR2 FYNNEI. The CDR3 is 10 amino acids. Deletions cut 8 bases from V and 8 bases from J, with 8 bases between. The CDR3 reads CASEGLTQYF. Here the CDR3 DNA reads TGTGCCAGCGAGGGCCTTACGCAGTATTTT.

The chain links TRBV6-5 to TRBJ2-7; D perhaps matches TRBD1 (7 bases). There are 13 residues in the CDR3. The V end was cut by 6 bases, the J end by 5 bases, with 14 bases between. CDR1 is MNHEY and CDR2 is SVGAGI in the germline V gene. CDR3 nucleotide sequence: TGTGCCAGCAGCCGGAGGGACAGCAACGAGCAGTACTTC. Residues: CASSRRDSNEQYF.

The V gene is TRBV7-3, the J gene TRBJ2-1; 7 bases align to TRBD2. CDR3 length equals 14 residues. V gave up 5 bases and J gave up 4 bases; unmatched junction bases: 5. CDR1 is SGHTA, CDR2 FQGTGA, per germline. The CDR3 here is CASSRSGSYNEQFF. The DNA for the CDR3 is TGTGCCAGCAGCCGTAGCGGGTCTTACAATGAGCAGTTCTTC.

This sequence joins TRBV6-1 and TRBJ1-2; D might be TRBD1 (5 bases). This CDR3 spans 13 amino acids. V was cut by 2 bases and J by 5 bases, with 9 bases left in between. Germline V gene sequence: CDR1 MNHNS, CDR2 SASEGT. The CDR3 bases are TGTGCCAGCAGTGAAAATGGGGGTTATGGCTACACCTTC. Translating it yields CASSENGGYGYTF.

The V and J genes are TRBV2 and TRBJ2-7; 8 bases match TRBD2. V gave up 6 bases and J gave up 9 bases; unmatched junction bases: 4. Germline V gene sequence: CDR1 SNHLY, CDR2 FYNNEI. This CDR3 is 11 amino acids long. The CDR3 reads CASSTTSGQYF. The CDR3 nucleotides read TGTGCCAGCAGCACCACTAGCGGGCAGTACTTC.

This clone was counted between two and nine times. The chain employs TRBV7-9 and TRBJ2-7; 11 nucleotides line up with TRBD1. Germline assignment: CDR1 SEHNR and CDR2 FQNEAQ (reference sequence). V was clipped by 1 base and J by 3 bases; unmatched bases: 5. This CDR3 region has 16 residues. CDR3 in amino acids: CASSLDDGTGGYEQYF. The CDR3 DNA sequence: TGTGCCAGCAGCTTAGACGACGGGACAGGGGGCTACGAGCAGTACTTC. Using reference TRBV7-9 and TRBJ2-7 for the parts outside the CDR3, the full variable domain is DTGVSQNPRHKITKRGQNVTFRCDPISEHNRLYWYRQTLGQGPEFLTYFQNEAQLEKSRLLSDRFSAERPKGSFSTLEIQRTEQGDSAMYLCASSLDDGTGGYEQYFGPGTRLTVT.

This rearrangement joins TRBV2 to TRBJ1-2; 9 bases align to TRBD1. Germline-derived CDR1 and CDR2 are SNHLY and FYNNEI. CDR3 length: 14 amino acids. With 5 bases clipped from V and 2 bases from J, the junction kept 3 bases outside the gene matches. In DNA, the CDR3 is TGTGCCAGCAGTCGGGACAGGGCAAACTATGGCTACACCTTC. Protein product: CASSRDRANYGYTF.

This clone was detected only a few times. The chain employs TRBV7-7 and TRBJ1-4; 7 bases are shared with TRBD1. Germline CDR1 SSHAT, CDR2 FNYEAQ (reference sequence). This CDR3 region has 15 residues. After removal of 0 bases from V and 7 bases from J, the junction contained 5 bases not matched to a gene. The CDR3 DNA is TGTGCCAGCAGCTTAGCGCCAGGGGGAGGTGAAAAACTGTTTTTT. This gives the protein CASSLAPGGGEKLFF. Supplemented by reference TRBV7-7 and TRBJ1-4, the full variable domain reads GAGVSQSPRYKVTKRGQDVTLRCDPISSHATLYWYQQALGQGPEFLTYFNYEAQPDKSGLPSDRFSAERPEGSISTLTIQRTEQRDSAMYRCASSLAPGGGEKLFFGSGTQLSVL.

This clone was detected only a few times. The chain is built from TRBV11-1 and TRBJ2-7; D uncertain. V gave up 1 base and J gave up 7 bases, with 8 bases separating them. CDR1 and CDR2 (germline): SGHAT, FQDESV (reference sequence). The CDR3 has 12 amino acids. The CDR3 nucleotides read TGTGCCAGCAGCTTAGTACTGGGGGAGCAGTACTTC. Encoded protein: CASSLVLGEQYF.

The chain uses TRBV19 and TRBJ2-5, with a weak D call TRBD1 (6 bases). Matching the DNA end better, TRBJ2-7 makes the J call doubtful. Germline CDR1 LNHDA, CDR2 SQIVND (reference sequence). The CDR3 has 15 amino acids. As DNA, the CDR3 is TGTGCCAGTAGTGTCGGGACACAGACTATCTACGAGCAGTACTTC. This codes for CASSVGTQTIYEQYF.

In this sample, this clone turned up a few times. This chain joins TRBV6-5 and TRBJ1-5; 9 nucleotides agree with TRBD1. The CDR3 is 15 amino acids. Losses at the gene ends were 6 bases for V and 6 bases for J; bases not matched to a gene: 9. CDR1 and CDR2 from the germline V gene are MNHEY and SVGAGI. The CDR3 region is CASREPGQGGQPQHF. Written as DNA, the CDR3 is TGTGCCAGCAGAGAGCCGGGACAGGGAGGTCAGCCCCAGCATTTT.

The chain carries TRBV12-5 and TRBJ2-7; possibly TRBD1 for D (5 bases). Germline V lookup: CDR1 LGHNT, CDR2 FRNRAP. V lost 0 bases and J lost 4, with 13 bases in between. The CDR3 runs to 15 residues. Here the CDR3 reads CASGLVPDSYYEQYF. The CDR3 DNA is TGTGCTAGTGGTTTGGTACCCGACAGCTATTACGAGCAGTACTTC. Full variable domain (rest looked up from reference TRBV12-5 and TRBJ2-7): DARVTQTPRHKVTEMGQEVTMRCQPILGHNTVFWYRQTMMQGLELLAYFRNRAPLDDSGMPKDRFSAEMPDATLATLKIQPSEPRDSAVYFCASGLVPDSYYEQYFGPGTRLTVT.

The rearrangement links TRBV9 to TRBJ1-2, with a possible D match to TRBD1 (6 bases). From germline, CDR1 is SGDLS and CDR2 YYNGEE. There are 15 residues in the CDR3. V was shortened by 4 bases and J by 4 bases, with 17 bases between the two germline ends. The CDR3 loop reads CASSPSTGPTYGYTF. CDR3 nucleotide sequence: TGTGCCAGCAGCCCCTCGACAGGACCGACCTATGGCTACACCTTC.

The chain links TRBV7-2 to TRBJ2-7; 9 nucleotides agree with TRBD1. Germline V lookup: CDR1 SGHTA, CDR2 FQGNSA. The CDR3 is 14 amino acids. The ends lost 3 bases at V and 4 bases at J; junction bases unmatched: 4. CDR3 loop: CASSFGTGQYEQYF. CDR3 nucleotide sequence: TGTGCCAGCAGCTTCGGGACAGGGCAGTACGAGCAGTACTTC.

The V call is TRBV5-1, the J call TRBJ1-1; the D is unclear. This CDR3 has 11 amino acids. The germline V gene has CDR1 SGHRS and CDR2 YFSETQ. Trimming took off 4 bases at V and 3 bases at J, with 4 bases between the two ends. CDR3: CASSDYTEAFF. DNA for the CDR3: TGCGCCAGCAGCGACTACACTGAAGCTTTCTTT. Variable domain in full (rest from reference TRBV5-1 and TRBJ1-1): KAGVTQTPRYLIKTRGQQVTLSCSPISGHRSVSWYQQTPGQGLQFLFEYFSETQRNKGNFPGRFSGRQFSNSRSEMNVSTLELGDSALYLCASSDYTEAFFGQGTRLTVV.

This sequence joins TRBV29-1 and TRBJ2-1, with 7 bases fitting TRBD1. The CDR3 sequence is 14 residues long. CDR1 and CDR2 from the germline V gene are SQVTM and ANQGSEA. V lost 7 bases, J lost 0 bases, and 6 bases stayed unmatched. CDR3 nucleotide sequence: TGCAGCGCGGACAGGTCCAGCTCCTACAATGAGCAGTTCTTC. Translation gives CSADRSSSYNEQFF.

The chain couples TRBV2 to TRBJ1-6; weak D call: TRBD1 (5 bases). The CDR3 length is 17 residues. Trimming removed 1 base at V and 10 bases at J, with 20 bases between. Per the germline V gene, CDR1 is SNHLY and CDR2 is FYNNEI. The CDR3 coding sequence is TGTGCCAGCAGTGAAGGGCGGGGGACGGCTCCGGGGTCACCCCTCCACTTT. Its translation: CASSEGRGTAPGSPLHF.

V is TRBV2 and J is TRBJ2-1, with 7 bases fitting TRBD2. The V gene's germline CDR1 is SNHLY and CDR2 FYNNEI. The CDR3 runs to 14 residues. J lost 0 bases, V lost 5 bases, and 1 base had no gene match. CDR3 sequence: CASSSGASYNEQFF. CDR3 sequence (DNA): TGTGCCAGCAGTAGCGGGGCCTCCTACAATGAGCAGTTCTTC.

The V call is TRBV10-3, the J call TRBJ2-2, with a possible D match to TRBD1 (5 bases). Trimming pared 10 bases from V and 7 bases from J, leaving 7 bases between. Germline CDR1 is ENHRY and CDR2 is SYGVKD. The CDR3 is 10 residues long. The CDR3: CATRVGELFF. The DNA of the CDR3 is TGTGCCACCAGGGTCGGGGAGCTGTTTTTT.

The J gene is TRBJ2-7, the V gene TRBV7-9; a weak D match, TRBD2 (5 bases). The CDR3 contains 15 residues. V gave up 5 bases and J gave up 3 bases, with 17 bases separating them. Germline V gives CDR1 SEHNR, CDR2 FQNEAQ (reference sequence). CDR3 residues: CASSPLRAGLYEQYF. The CDR3 DNA reads TGTGCCAGCAGCCCGTTGCGGGCGGGCCTCTACGAGCAGTACTTC.